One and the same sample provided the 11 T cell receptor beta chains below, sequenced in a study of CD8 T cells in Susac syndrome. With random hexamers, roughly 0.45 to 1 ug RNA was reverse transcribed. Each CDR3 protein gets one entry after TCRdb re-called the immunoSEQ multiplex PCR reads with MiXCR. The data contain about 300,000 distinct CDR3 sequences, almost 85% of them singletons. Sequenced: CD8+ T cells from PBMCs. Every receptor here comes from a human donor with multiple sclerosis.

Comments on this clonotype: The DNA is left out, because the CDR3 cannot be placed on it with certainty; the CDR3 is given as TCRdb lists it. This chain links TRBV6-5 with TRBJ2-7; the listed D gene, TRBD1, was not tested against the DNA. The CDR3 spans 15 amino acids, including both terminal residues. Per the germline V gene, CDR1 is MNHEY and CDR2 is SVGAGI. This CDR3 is CASSTSGQGFYEQYF.

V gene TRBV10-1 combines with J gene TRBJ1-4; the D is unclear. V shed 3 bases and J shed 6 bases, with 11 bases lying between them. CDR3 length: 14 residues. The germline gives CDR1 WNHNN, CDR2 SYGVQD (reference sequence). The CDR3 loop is CASSERESDEKLFF. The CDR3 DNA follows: TGCGCCAGCAGTGAACGGGAATCGGATGAAAAACTGTTTTTT.

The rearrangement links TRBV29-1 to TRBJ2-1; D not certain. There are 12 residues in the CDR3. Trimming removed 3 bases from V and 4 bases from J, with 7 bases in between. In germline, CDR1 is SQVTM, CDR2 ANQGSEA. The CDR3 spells CSVEVRYNEQFF. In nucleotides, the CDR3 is TGCAGCGTTGAGGTACGGTACAATGAGCAGTTCTTC.

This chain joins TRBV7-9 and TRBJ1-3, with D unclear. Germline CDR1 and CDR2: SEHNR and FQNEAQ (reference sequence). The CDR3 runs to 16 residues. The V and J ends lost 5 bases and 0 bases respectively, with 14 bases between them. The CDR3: CASSRPGGYSGNTIYF. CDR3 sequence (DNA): TGTGCCAGCAGCCGACCCGGAGGATACTCTGGAAACACCATATATTTT.

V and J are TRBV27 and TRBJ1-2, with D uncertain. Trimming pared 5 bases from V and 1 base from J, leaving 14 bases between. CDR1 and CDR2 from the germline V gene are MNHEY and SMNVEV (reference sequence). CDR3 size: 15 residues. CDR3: CASSSSEGLNYGYTF. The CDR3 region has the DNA TGTGCCAGCAGTAGTTCTGAAGGACTTAACTATGGCTACACCTTC.

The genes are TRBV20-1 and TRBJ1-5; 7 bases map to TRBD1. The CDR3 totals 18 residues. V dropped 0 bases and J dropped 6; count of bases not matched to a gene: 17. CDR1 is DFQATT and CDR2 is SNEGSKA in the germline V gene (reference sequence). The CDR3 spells CSARERDRETLAIQPQHF. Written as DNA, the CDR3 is TGCAGTGCTAGAGAAAGAGACAGGGAAACCCTGGCTATTCAGCCCCAGCATTTT.

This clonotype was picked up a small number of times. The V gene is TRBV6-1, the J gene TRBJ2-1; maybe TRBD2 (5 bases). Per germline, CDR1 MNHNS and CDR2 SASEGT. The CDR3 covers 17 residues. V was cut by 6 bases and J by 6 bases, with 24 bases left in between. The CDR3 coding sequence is TGTGCCAGCAGCCCCGGACCCCTAGGAGGTTTCGGCAATGAGCAGTTCTTC. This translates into CASSPGPLGGFGNEQFF.

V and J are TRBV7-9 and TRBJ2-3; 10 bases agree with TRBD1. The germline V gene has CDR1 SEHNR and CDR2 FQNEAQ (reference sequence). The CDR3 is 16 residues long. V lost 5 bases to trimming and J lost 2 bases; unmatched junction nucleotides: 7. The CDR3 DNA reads TGTGCCAGCAGCCCAAGGACAGGGGGGTCCACAGATACGCAGTATTTT. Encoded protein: CASSPRTGGSTDTQYF.

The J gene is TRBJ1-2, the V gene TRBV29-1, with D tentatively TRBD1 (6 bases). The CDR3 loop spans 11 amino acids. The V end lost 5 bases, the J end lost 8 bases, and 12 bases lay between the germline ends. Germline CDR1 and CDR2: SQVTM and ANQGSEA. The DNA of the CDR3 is TGCAGCGTTTACAGGGACTTAGGCTACACCTTC. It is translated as CSVYRDLGYTF. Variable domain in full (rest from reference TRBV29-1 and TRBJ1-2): SAVISQKPSRDICQRGTSLTIQCQVDSQVTMMFWYRQQPGQSLTLIATANQGSEATYESGFVIDKFPISRPNLTFSTLTVSNMSPEDSSIYLCSVYRDLGYTFGSGTRLTVV.

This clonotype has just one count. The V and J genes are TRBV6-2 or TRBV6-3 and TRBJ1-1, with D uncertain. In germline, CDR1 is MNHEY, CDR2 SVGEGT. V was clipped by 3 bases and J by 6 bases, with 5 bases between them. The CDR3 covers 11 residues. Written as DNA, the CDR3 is TGTGCCAGCAGTTATCCGGCTGAAGCTTTCTTT. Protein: CASSYPAEAFF.

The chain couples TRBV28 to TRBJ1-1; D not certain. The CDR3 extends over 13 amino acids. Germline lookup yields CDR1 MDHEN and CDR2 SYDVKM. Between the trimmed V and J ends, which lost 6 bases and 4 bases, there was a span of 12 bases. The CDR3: CASSLVLITEAFF. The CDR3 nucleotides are TGTGCCAGCAGCCTAGTCCTTATCACTGAAGCTTTCTTT.